The T cell receptor (beta chain) described here comes from a study of blood T cell repertoires in COVID-19. Study details: COVID-19 samples, acute and convalescent, were from the United States, Italy and Spain. PBMCs, B-cell-depleted T cells, or T cells were the source of the cDNA or gDNA that made up the material.

V was shortened by 5 bases and J by 3 bases, with 17 bases between the two germline ends. The CDR3 is made up of 16 amino acids. Germline lookup yields CDR1 MDHEN and CDR2 SYDVKM. Original processing notes: Estimation of nucleated cell counts was performed using reference gene primer amplification. Measured with immunoSEQ multiplex PCR; TCRdb has only the in-frame clones, and not every one. V, J and clone size are taken as reported in that table, and D and trimming were inferred from the DNA itself. This table has some 150,000 clones, around three quarters appearing once. The V and J genes are TRBV28 and TRBJ2-4; perhaps TRBD1 as D (6 bases). The TCR sequence derives from a man older than 75 with acute or convalescent COVID-19. Source material: peripheral blood. DNA of the CDR3: TGTGCCAGCAGTAAGATTTTGGGGGCGAGCAAAAACATTCAGTACTTC. It specifies CASSKILGASKNIQYF.